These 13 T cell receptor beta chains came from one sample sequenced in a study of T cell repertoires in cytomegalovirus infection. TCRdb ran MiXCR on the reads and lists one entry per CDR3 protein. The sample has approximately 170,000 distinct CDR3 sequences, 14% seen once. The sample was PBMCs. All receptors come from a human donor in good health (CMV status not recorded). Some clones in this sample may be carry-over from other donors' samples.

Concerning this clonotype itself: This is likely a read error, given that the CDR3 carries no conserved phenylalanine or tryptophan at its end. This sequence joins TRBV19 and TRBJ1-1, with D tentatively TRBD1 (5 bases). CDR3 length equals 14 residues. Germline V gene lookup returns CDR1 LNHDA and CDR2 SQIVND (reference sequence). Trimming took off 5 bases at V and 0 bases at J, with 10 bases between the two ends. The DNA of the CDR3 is TGTGCCAGTAGTCCACAGGCCTTGAACACTGAAGCTTTCTGT. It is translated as CASSPQALNTEAFC.

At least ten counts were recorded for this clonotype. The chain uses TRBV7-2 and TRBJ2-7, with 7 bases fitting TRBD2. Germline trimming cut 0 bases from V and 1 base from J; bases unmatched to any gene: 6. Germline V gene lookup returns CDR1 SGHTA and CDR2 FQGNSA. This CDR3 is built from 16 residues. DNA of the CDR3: TGTGCCAGCAGCTTAGCGGGTAGCGGGCGGTCCTACGAGCAGTACTTC. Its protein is CASSLAGSGRSYEQYF.

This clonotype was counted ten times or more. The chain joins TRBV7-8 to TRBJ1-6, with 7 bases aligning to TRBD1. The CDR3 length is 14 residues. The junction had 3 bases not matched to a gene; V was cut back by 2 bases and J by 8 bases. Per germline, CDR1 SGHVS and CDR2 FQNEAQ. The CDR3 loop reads CASSLNRGYSPLHF. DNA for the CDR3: TGTGCCAGCAGCTTAAACAGGGGATATTCACCCCTCCACTTT.

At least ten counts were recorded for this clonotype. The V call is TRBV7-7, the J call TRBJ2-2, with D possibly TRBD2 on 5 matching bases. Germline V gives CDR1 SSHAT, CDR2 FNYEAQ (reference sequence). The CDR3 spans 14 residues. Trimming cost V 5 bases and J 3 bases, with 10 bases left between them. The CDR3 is CASSPRDDTGELFF. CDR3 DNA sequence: TGTGCCAGCAGCCCGAGGGATGACACCGGGGAGCTGTTTTTT.

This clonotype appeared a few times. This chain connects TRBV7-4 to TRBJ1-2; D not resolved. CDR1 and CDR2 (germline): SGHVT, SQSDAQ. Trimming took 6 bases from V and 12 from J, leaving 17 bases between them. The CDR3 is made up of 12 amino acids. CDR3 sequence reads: CASSYSGGFNTF. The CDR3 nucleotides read TGTGCCAGCAGTTACTCGGGAGGTTTTAACACCTTC.

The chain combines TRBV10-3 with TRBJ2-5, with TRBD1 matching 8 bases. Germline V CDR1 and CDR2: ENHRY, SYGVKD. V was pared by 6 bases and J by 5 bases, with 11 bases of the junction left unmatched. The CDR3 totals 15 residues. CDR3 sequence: CAISYGTGRGETQYF. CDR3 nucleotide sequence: TGTGCCATCAGCTATGGGACAGGTCGGGGGGAGACCCAGTACTTC.

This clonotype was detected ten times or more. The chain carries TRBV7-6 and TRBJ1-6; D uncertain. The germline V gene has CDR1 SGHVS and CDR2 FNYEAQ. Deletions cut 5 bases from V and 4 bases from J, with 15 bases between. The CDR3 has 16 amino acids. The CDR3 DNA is TGTGCCAGCAGCCCAGCCCGGTGGAAATATAATTCACCCCTCCACTTT. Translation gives CASSPARWKYNSPLHF.

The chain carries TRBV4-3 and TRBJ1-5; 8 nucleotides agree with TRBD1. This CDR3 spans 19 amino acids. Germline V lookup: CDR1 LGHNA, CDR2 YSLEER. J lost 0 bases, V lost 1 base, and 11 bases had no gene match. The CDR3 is CASSQGDGTGSYSNQPQHF. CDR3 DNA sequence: TGCGCCAGCAGCCAAGGAGATGGGACAGGATCTTATAGCAATCAGCCCCAGCATTTT.

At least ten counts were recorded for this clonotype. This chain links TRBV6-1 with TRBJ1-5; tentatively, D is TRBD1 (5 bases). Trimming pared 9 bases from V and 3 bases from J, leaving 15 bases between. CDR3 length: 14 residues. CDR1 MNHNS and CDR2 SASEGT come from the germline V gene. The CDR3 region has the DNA TGTGCCAGTATGGAGGGGCTTGACAATCAGCCCCAGCATTTT. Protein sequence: CASMEGLDNQPQHF.

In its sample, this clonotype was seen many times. The CDR3 region is CASSTGTAGYTF. The CDR3 nucleotides read TGTGCCAGCAGCACAGGGACCGCTGGCTACACCTTC. V is TRBV28 and J is TRBJ1-2, with D tentatively TRBD1 (6 bases). The CDR3 runs to 12 residues. Per the germline V gene, CDR1 is MDHEN and CDR2 is SYDVKM. With 6 bases removed from V and 7 bases from J, the gap between germline ends came to 12 bases.

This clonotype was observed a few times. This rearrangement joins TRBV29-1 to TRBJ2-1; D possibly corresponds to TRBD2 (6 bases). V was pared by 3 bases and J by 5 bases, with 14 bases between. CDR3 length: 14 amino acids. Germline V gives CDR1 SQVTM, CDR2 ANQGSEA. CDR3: CSVESLAINNEQFF. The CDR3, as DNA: TGCAGCGTTGAGAGCCTAGCGATCAACAATGAGCAGTTCTTC.

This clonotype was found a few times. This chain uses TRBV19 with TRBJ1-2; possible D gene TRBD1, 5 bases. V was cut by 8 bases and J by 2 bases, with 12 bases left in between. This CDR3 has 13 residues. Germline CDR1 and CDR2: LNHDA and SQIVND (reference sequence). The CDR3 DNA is TGTGCCAGTGCGCCCGGGACCAACTATGGCTACACCTTC. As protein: CASAPGTNYGYTF.

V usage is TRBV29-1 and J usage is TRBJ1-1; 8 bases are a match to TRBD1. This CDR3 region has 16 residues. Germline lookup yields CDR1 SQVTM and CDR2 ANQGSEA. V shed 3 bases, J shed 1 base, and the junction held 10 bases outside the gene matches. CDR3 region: CSVELLRDRPNTEAFF. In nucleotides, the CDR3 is TGCAGCGTTGAGCTCTTAAGGGACAGGCCGAACACTGAAGCTTTCTTT.